One sample yielded the 13 T cell receptor beta chains listed below, sequenced in a study of PD-1 blockade in classical Hodgkin lymphoma. Libraries were prepared by immunoSEQ multiplex PCR; TCRdb keeps only in-frame clonotypes and omits some of them. This table has around 40,000 clones, roughly 73% appearing once. All trial patients relapsed after autologous stem cell transplantation. Sequenced material: peripheral blood mononuclear cells (PBMCs), taken at baseline. The receptors come from a human donor with classical Hodgkin lymphoma.

The V gene is TRBV19, the J gene TRBJ1-5; D gene ambiguous. The germline V gene has CDR1 LNHDA and CDR2 SQIVND (reference sequence). With 4 bases removed from V and 4 bases from J, the gap between germline ends came to 11 bases. The CDR3 loop spans 14 amino acids. CDR3 bases: TGTGCCAGTAGTACCACCTATGGTAATCAGCCCCAGCATTTT. Amino acids: CASSTTYGNQPQHF.

The chain uses TRBV4-1 and TRBJ1-6; the D is unclear. CDR3 length equals 14 residues. Germline V CDR1 and CDR2: MGHRA, YSYEKL. Trimming cost V 0 bases and J 9 bases, with 9 bases left between them. CDR3 amino acids: CASSQEPGSSPLHF. In DNA, the CDR3 is TGCGCCAGCAGCCAAGAACCAGGCAGTTCACCCCTCCACTTT.

The V gene is TRBV5-1, the J gene TRBJ1-1; D unresolved. Germline V gene data show CDR1 as SGHRS and CDR2 as YFSETQ. The CDR3 totals 15 residues. CDR3 coding DNA: TGCCCCCAAAGTGGCAGTCCAAGCCTCAACACTGAAGCTTTCTTT. Protein sequence: CPQSGSPSLNTEAFF.

This clone was observed a few times. In DNA form, the CDR3 reads TGCGCCAGCAGCCAAGGCGCTCAGGGGGGGCGGGAGCAGTACTTC. It yields the protein CASSQGAQGGREQYF. The V call is TRBV4-1, the J call TRBJ2-7; possibly TRBD1 or TRBD2 for D (7 bases each). CDR1 and CDR2 (germline): MGHRA, YSYEKL. There are 15 residues in the CDR3. Trimming cost V 1 base and J 7 bases, with 17 bases left between them.

The V call is TRBV7-9, the J call TRBJ2-2, with 9 bases that match TRBD2. V lost 3 bases and J lost 1; bases outside the gene matches: 3. Germline loops: CDR1 SEHNR, CDR2 FQNEAQ (reference sequence). The CDR3 runs to 16 residues. In DNA, the CDR3 is TGTGCCAGCAGCTTCCGAGCGGGGGGGAACACCGGGGAGCTGTTTTTT. It encodes CASSFRAGGNTGELFF.

J is TRBJ2-7 and V is TRBV7-2; the D gene is possibly TRBD1 (6 bases). Germline lookup yields CDR1 SGHTA and CDR2 FQGNSA. Trimming removed 4 bases at V and 5 bases at J, with 12 bases between. This CDR3 is 13 amino acids long. CDR3 in amino acids: CASSSGVLNEQYF. For the CDR3, the DNA is TGTGCCAGCAGCTCAGGGGTGCTGAACGAGCAGTACTTC.

The chain links TRBV19 to TRBJ1-5, with unresolved D. Between the trimmed V and J ends, which lost 7 bases and 4 bases, there was a span of 11 bases. Looked up from germline, CDR1 is LNHDA and CDR2 is SQIVND (reference sequence). CDR3 length equals 13 residues. CDR3 sequence reads: CASTAGGNQPQHF. The CDR3 DNA follows: TGTGCCAGTACGGCAGGTGGAAATCAGCCCCAGCATTTT.

This chain connects TRBV7-3 to TRBJ2-3, with TRBD1 as a possible D gene (6 bases). Germline V gene lookup returns CDR1 SGHTA and CDR2 FQGTGA. Between the trimmed V and J ends, which lost 0 bases and 5 bases, there was a span of 9 bases. There are 14 residues in the CDR3. The CDR3 DNA is TGTGCCAGCAGCTTAACGGGGGCAAAAGATACGCAGTATTTT. Protein product: CASSLTGAKDTQYF.

The V and J genes are TRBV19 and TRBJ1-1; 10 nucleotides agree with TRBD1. CDR3 size: 17 residues. Germline trimming cut 2 bases from V and 0 bases from J; bases unmatched to any gene: 6. The germline gives CDR1 LNHDA, CDR2 SQIVND (reference sequence). CDR3 protein: CASSIIMTGGLNTEAFF. CDR3 in DNA: TGTGCCAGTAGTATAATCATGACAGGGGGCTTGAACACTGAAGCTTTCTTT.

In this sample, this clone turned up once. The V and J genes are TRBV11-2 and TRBJ2-1; D gene ambiguous. Germline V lookup: CDR1 SGHAT, CDR2 FQNNGV. Trimming took 1 base from V and 9 from J, leaving 10 bases between them. This CDR3 has 13 amino acids. The CDR3 DNA sequence: TGTGCCAGCAGCTTAGTGGTCTGGGGTGAGCAGTTCTTC. Amino acids: CASSLVVWGEQFF.

The V and J genes are TRBV6-1 and TRBJ2-5; D not certain. V was trimmed by 4 bases and J by 7 bases, leaving 16 bases between them. Germline CDR1 and CDR2: MNHNS and SASEGT. The CDR3 spans 14 residues. CDR3 sequence: CASSVPDVRWTQYF. Written as DNA, the CDR3 is TGTGCCAGCAGTGTCCCCGATGTCAGGTGGACCCAGTACTTC.

This clone was observed a few times. The chain is built from TRBV7-2 and TRBJ2-7; D is unresolved. The CDR3 loop spans 12 amino acids. The V gene's germline CDR1 is SGHTA and CDR2 FQGNSA. The V gene lost 6 bases and the J gene lost 0 bases, with 6 bases spanning the gap. The CDR3 DNA reads TGTGCCAGCAGTTCGCCCTCCTACGAGCAGTACTTC. Its protein product is CASSSPSYEQYF.

The CDR3 sequence is CASSQTGQANTIYF. The CDR3 DNA is TGTGCCAGCAGCCAGACAGGGCAAGCGAACACCATATATTTT. This chain links TRBV6-6 with TRBJ1-3, with 7 positions matching TRBD1. Germline-derived CDR1 and CDR2 are MNHNY and SVGAGI (reference sequence). The V segment lost 6 bases and the J segment 7 bases; nucleotides outside the gene matches: 9. This CDR3 spans 14 amino acids.